Listed below are T cell receptor beta chains from one sample, sequenced in a study of T-cell reconstitution after alpha-beta-depleted transplantation in children. Using its own MiXCR run on the PCR reads, TCRdb lists one record per CDR3 protein. The repertoire has some 340,000 distinct CDR3 sequences, 9% to 12% of them found once; the top ten carry about 2.3%. This specimen consisted of PBMCs from the stem cell graft donor, obtained from the stem cell graft. These TCRs come from a human donor who donated a stem cell graft to a child with acute lymphoblastic leukemia. Each CDR3 is given with its conserved first and last residue. A D gene is named only where the DNA matches it firmly. Size is omitted from some rows. Given values are once, few, many or a class for expanded clones.

v_gene	abundance	d_gene	len	j_gene	CDR3aa	CDR3nt
TRBV11-2	-	-	13	TRBJ2-2	CASSLNYYGELFF	TGTGCCAGCAGCTTAAACTATTACGGGGAGCTGTTTTTT
TRBV27	-	-	14	TRBJ1-4	CASSLAIGDEKLFF	TGTGCCAGCAGTTTAGCTATTGGAGATGAAAAACTGTTTTTT
TRBV29-1	few	-	14	TRBJ2-3	CSALGPGALDTQYF	TGCAGCGCCCTGGGTCCTGGGGCTCTAGATACGCAGTATTTT
TRBV12-3/TRBV12-4	-	TRBD1	14	TRBJ1-1	CASSHGQGNTEAFF	TGTGCCAGCAGTCACGGACAGGGGAACACTGAAGCTTTCTTT
TRBV5-1	many	-	14	TRBJ2-2	CASSFERETGELFF	TGCGCCAGCAGCTTTGAGAGGGAGACCGGGGAGCTGTTTTTT
TRBV10-3	-	TRBD2	15	TRBJ2-5	CAANPEAGVPETQYF	TGTGCCGCAAACCCTGAAGCGGGAGTGCCGGAGACCCAGTACTTC
TRBV6-1	-	-	12	TRBJ2-3	CASSDRSDTQYF	TGTGCCAGCAGTGACAGGTCAGATACGCAGTATTTT
TRBV12-5	many	TRBD2	17	TRBJ2-1	CASGLGFSGRVYNEQFF	TGTGCTAGTGGTTTGGGCTTTAGCGGGAGGGTTTACAATGAGCAGTTCTTC
TRBV12-3/TRBV12-4	few	-	12	TRBJ2-1	CASSPSPGEQFF	TGTGCCAGCAGCCCATCCCCGGGGGAGCAGTTCTTC
TRBV7-3	-	-	15	TRBJ2-5	CASSLGGDRLETQYF	TGTGCCAGCAGCTTAGGAGGAGATAGGTTAGAGACCCAGTACTTC
TRBV15	-	-	14	TRBJ2-7	CATSRDQANYEQYF	TGTGCCACCAGCAGAGATCAGGCAAACTACGAGCAGTACTTC
TRBV4-2	-	TRBD2	15	TRBJ2-5	CASRQNSGFRETQYF	TGTGCCAGCAGGCAGAATAGCGGGTTCCGGGAGACCCAGTACTTC
TRBV7-3	few	-	16	TRBJ2-1	CASSLTPASSYNEQFF	TGTGCCAGCAGCTTAACCCCAGCCAGCTCCTACAATGAGCAGTTCTTC
TRBV24-1	-	TRBD2	19	TRBJ2-3	CATSDDRSLAGEETDTQYF	TGTGCCACCAGTGACGACCGCTCCCTAGCGGGAGAGGAAACAGATACGCAGTATTTT
TRBV10-3	few	TRBD2	16	TRBJ2-5	CAISEGLAGSQETQYF	TGTGCCATCAGTGAGGGACTAGCGGGATCACAAGAGACCCAGTACTTC
TRBV12-3/TRBV12-4	-	TRBD1	15	TRBJ2-3	CASSLGQGGPDTQYF	TGTGCCAGCAGTTTAGGACAGGGGGGACCAGATACGCAGTATTTT
TRBV7-2	many	TRBD1	20	TRBJ2-1	CASSSEWDSGLKRTYNEQFF	TGTGCCAGCAGCTCCGAATGGGACAGTGGATTAAAACGGACCTACAATGAGCAGTTCTTC
TRBV7-8	few	-	14	TRBJ1-1	CASSLGTTNTEAFF	TGTGCCAGCAGCTTAGGGACGACGAACACTGAAGCTTTCTTT
TRBV4-3	many	TRBD2	16	TRBJ2-2	CASSPRGLAGSGELFF	TGCGCCAGCAGCCCCCGGGGACTAGCGGGATCCGGGGAGCTGTTTTTT
TRBV20-1	-	TRBD2	14	TRBJ2-7	CSGKTSGAPYEQYF	TGCAGTGGGAAAACTAGCGGAGCACCCTACGAGCAGTACTTC
TRBV6-2/TRBV6-3	many	-	16	TRBJ2-2	CASSYSPGAGTGELFF	TGTGCCAGCAGTTACTCCCCAGGGGCGGGAACCGGGGAGCTGTTTTTT
TRBV27	-	-	14	TRBJ2-6	CASKIAWGANVLTF	TGTGCCAGCAAAATTGCTTGGGGGGCCAACGTCCTGACTTTC
TRBV25-1	few	TRBD1	18	TRBJ1-3	CASSERRNRQGSGNTIYF	TGTGCCAGCAGTGAGCGTAGAAATCGACAGGGATCAGGAAACACCATATATTTT
TRBV6-5	few	-	15	TRBJ2-1	CASSYEGVGNNEQFF	TGTGCCAGCAGTTACGAGGGAGTTGGGAACAATGAGCAGTTCTTC
TRBV5-1	few	-	15	TRBJ2-5	CASSFISPGQETQYF	TGCGCCAGCAGCTTTATCTCCCCGGGGCAAGAGACCCAGTACTTC
TRBV20-1	-	-	14	TRBJ1-2	CSAGEGRVGYGYTF	TGCAGTGCAGGGGAGGGCAGGGTTGGCTATGGCTACACCTTC
TRBV19	-	-	16	TRBJ1-5	CASSIVTAWSNQPQHF	TGTGCCAGTAGTATAGTGACAGCGTGGAGCAATCAGCCCCAGCATTTT
TRBV29-1	-	-	14	TRBJ1-3	CSVAIPLSGNAIYF	TGCAGCGTTGCAATTCCCCTCTCTGGAAACGCCATATATTTT
TRBV12-3/TRBV12-4	-	TRBD2	17	TRBJ2-1	CASSRSGAGLGRVEQFF	TGTGCCAGCAGTCGGAGTGGGGCGGGACTAGGGAGAGTCGAGCAGTTCTTC
TRBV6-2/TRBV6-3	-	-	14	TRBJ1-2	CASSSQPQGPGYTF	TGTGCCAGCAGTTCTCAACCACAGGGACCTGGCTACACCTTC
TRBV5-6	-	-	13	TRBJ2-3	CASSLGASDTQYF	TGTGCCAGCAGCCTCGGAGCCTCGGATACGCAGTATTTT
TRBV15	many	TRBD2	15	TRBJ2-1	CATSIGTSGSYEQFF	TGTGCCACCAGCATAGGGACTAGCGGGAGCTATGAGCAGTTCTTC
TRBV10-3	-	-	12	TRBJ1-2	CAISESSGGTHF	TGTGCCATCAGTGAGTCCTCTGGCGGGACTCACTTC
TRBV4-1	-	-	15	TRBJ1-2	CASSLWAKTNYGYTF	TGCGCCAGCAGCCTCTGGGCAAAAACTAACTATGGCTACACCTTC
TRBV4-2	few	-	15	TRBJ1-5	CASSQDSTGNQPQHF	TGTGCCAGCAGCCAAGATAGTACAGGGAATCAGCCCCAGCATTTT
TRBV29-1	few	TRBD1	12	TRBJ2-1	CSVGAGGNEQFF	TGCAGCGTTGGGGCAGGGGGAAATGAGCAGTTCTTC
TRBV6-1	-	-	12	TRBJ2-3	CASSATRDTQYF	TGTGCCAGCAGTGCTACGAGGGATACGCAGTATTTT
TRBV7-2	few	-	13	TRBJ2-7	CASSAERVSKQYF	TGTGCCAGCAGCGCAGAGCGGGTTTCTAAGCAGTACTTC
TRBV20-1	-	-	16	TRBJ2-1	CSVWTSEGRSYNEQFF	TGCAGTGTTTGGACTTCCGAAGGACGCTCCTACAATGAGCAGTTCTTC
TRBV12-3/TRBV12-4	few	-	14	TRBJ2-2	CASSLLGEVGELFF	TGTGCCAGCAGTTTATTAGGGGAGGTCGGGGAGCTGTTTTTT
TRBV27	-	-	14	TRBJ1-6	CASSFGGVYSPLHF	TGTGCCAGCAGTTTCGGGGGAGTGTATTCACCCCTCCACTTT
TRBV3-1	many	-	15	TRBJ2-7	CASSQVPGFSYEQYF	TGTGCCAGCAGCCAAGTGCCGGGGTTTAGTTACGAGCAGTACTTC
TRBV4-1	few	TRBD2	15	TRBJ2-1	CASSQPSGRSDEQFF	TGCGCCAGCAGCCAGCCCAGCGGGAGGTCCGATGAGCAGTTCTTC
TRBV28	few	TRBD1	17	TRBJ2-7	CASSFRTGRLGSYEQYF	TGTGCCAGCAGTTTTAGGACAGGGAGGCTTGGGTCCTACGAGCAGTACTTC
TRBV20-1	few	-	16	TRBJ2-7	CSARARGLILSYEQYF	TGCAGTGCTAGAGCACGGGGACTGATCCTCTCCTACGAGCAGTACTTC
TRBV6-5	-	TRBD2	16	TRBJ2-1	CASSYSFGTSGTEQFF	TGTGCCAGCAGTTACTCCTTCGGGACTAGCGGGACCGAGCAGTTCTTC
TRBV7-9	-	TRBD1	15	TRBJ2-5	CASSRGTGGSETQYF	TGTGCCAGCAGCCGAGGGACAGGGGGTTCGGAGACCCAGTACTTC
TRBV12-3/TRBV12-4	few	TRBD1	13	TRBJ1-2	CASSWTGAGGYTF	TGTGCCAGCAGTTGGACAGGGGCGGGAGGCTACACCTTC
TRBV7-9	-	TRBD2	17	TRBJ2-7	CASSLPGLAGGGSRQYF	TGTGCCAGCAGCCTCCCGGGACTAGCGGGAGGCGGATCGAGGCAGTACTTC
TRBV29-1	-	-	11	TRBJ2-5	CSTGQEETQYF	TGCAGCACCGGCCAGGAAGAGACCCAGTACTTC
TRBV12-3/TRBV12-4	few	TRBD2	16	TRBJ2-4	CASSFGREVAKNIQYF	TGTGCCAGCAGTTTCGGGCGGGAGGTAGCCAAAAACATTCAGTACTTC
TRBV4-2	few	TRBD2	15	TRBJ2-7	CASSPWTSGLYEQYF	TGTGCCAGCAGCCCGTGGACTAGCGGGCTCTACGAGCAGTACTTC
TRBV27	-	-	14	TRBJ1-3	CASSLTVSGNTIYF	TGTGCCAGCAGTTTAACCGTTTCTGGAAACACCATATATTTT
TRBV20-1	few	TRBD2	15	TRBJ2-1	CSARPLTSGDKVGFF	TGCAGTGCTAGACCTCTGACTAGCGGGGACAAAGTAGGGTTCTTC
TRBV12-3/TRBV12-4	-	TRBD2	18	TRBJ2-3	CASSPPPGLAGGTDTQYF	TGTGCCAGCAGTCCACCGCCGGGACTAGCGGGAGGGACAGATACGCAGTATTTT
TRBV12-3/TRBV12-4	-	TRBD1	15	TRBJ1-1	CASSLRTGRGTEAFF	TGTGCCAGCAGTTTACGGACAGGGAGGGGCACTGAAGCTTTCTTT